This T cell receptor beta chain was recorded in a study of PD-1 blockade in classical Hodgkin lymphoma. On the study more broadly: Every 2 weeks, patients had 3 mg/kg nivolumab intravenously.

The assay was immunoSEQ multiplex PCR, and TCRdb's table has in-frame clones only and misses some. The profile shows about 51,000 clones, 80% of them singletons. As for time point: cycle 4 day 1 (C4D1), after less than seven weeks of nivolumab. Every single patient, without exception, relapsed after autologous stem cell transplantation, and brentuximab vedotin exposure varied. The CDR3 totals 11 residues. V lost 4 bases, J lost 2 bases, and 2 bases lay in between. Germline values: CDR1 SGDLS, CDR2 YYNGEE. Points on this clone: Different DNA sequences within this sample yield the same CDR3.

Sequences were derived from peripheral blood mononuclear cells (PBMCs), sampled before the fourth cycle of nivolumab. This rearrangement joins TRBV9 to TRBJ2-3; unclear D gene. The origin of this receptor is a human donor with classical Hodgkin lymphoma. The CDR3: CASSSTDTQYF. CDR3 DNA: TGTGCCAGCAGCTCCACAGATACGCAGTATTTT.